One sample yielded the 23 T cell receptor beta chains listed below, sequenced in a study of cytomegalovirus exposure and HLA in healthy donors. The PCR made use of 60 Vbeta and 13 Jbeta primers. Using immunoSEQ multiplex PCR, the repertoire was profiled, and TCRdb retains in-frame clones only, with some absent. This sample's table has tens of thousands of clones. The source material was PBMCs. Receptors originate from a man over 45 in good health and CMV-seronegative.

The CDR3, as DNA: TGTGCCAGCAGTTACGATGACAGTCTATACGAGCAGTACTTC. It specifies CASSYDDSLYEQYF. The rearrangement uses TRBV6-5 and TRBJ2-7; tentative D call: TRBD1 (5 bases). The CDR3 runs 14 residues. V lost 2 bases to trimming and J lost 4 bases, with 12 bases between them. Germline assignment: CDR1 MNHEY and CDR2 SVGAGI.

The V call is TRBV7-3, the J call TRBJ1-1, with 9 bases fitting TRBD1. CDR1 is SGHTA and CDR2 is FQGTGA in the germline V gene. There are 15 residues in the CDR3. V shed 6 bases, J shed 6 bases, and the junction held 11 bases outside the gene matches. CDR3: CASSPLGTGRPEAFF. As DNA, the CDR3 is TGTGCCAGCAGTCCCCTCGGGACAGGGCGCCCTGAAGCTTTCTTT.

The chain links TRBV19 to TRBJ1-1; D gene ambiguous. This CDR3 has 14 amino acids. The ends were cut back, 3 bases at V and 0 bases at J, with 8 bases in the middle. Germline V lookup: CDR1 LNHDA, CDR2 SQIVND (reference sequence). The CDR3 region is CASSIWRLNTEAFF. DNA for the CDR3: TGTGCCAGTAGTATCTGGCGGTTGAACACTGAAGCTTTCTTT.

The rearrangement links TRBV12-5 to TRBJ1-3, with 10 bases lining up with TRBD1. J gave up 3 bases and V 2 bases, and 7 bases lay outside the gene matches. Germline loops: CDR1 LGHNT, CDR2 FRNRAP. The length of the CDR3 is 17 residues. The CDR3 reads CASGLNPGTGDGNTIYF. The CDR3 region has the DNA TGTGCTAGTGGTTTGAATCCGGGGACAGGGGATGGAAACACCATATATTTT.

This rearrangement joins TRBV25-1 to TRBJ2-3; 7 bases are shared with TRBD1. The CDR3 is made up of 17 amino acids. After removal of 4 bases from V and 2 bases from J, the junction contained 12 bases not matched to a gene. CDR1 MGHDK and CDR2 SYGVNS come from the germline V gene. The CDR3 DNA follows: TGTGCCAGCAGTGGGACAGGCGGCGGGTGGTACACAGATACGCAGTATTTT. Its translation is CASSGTGGGWYTDTQYF.

The J gene is TRBJ1-3, the V gene TRBV7-2; 7 bases align to TRBD1. V lost 5 bases, J lost 2 bases, and 12 bases stayed unmatched. The CDR3 runs to 17 residues. Germline V CDR1 and CDR2: SGHTA, FQGNSA. The chain's CDR3 is CASSLRLSRGAGNTIYF. Written as DNA, the CDR3 is TGTGCCAGCAGCCTCCGACTTAGCAGGGGGGCTGGAAACACCATATATTTT.

The CDR3 loop is CASSPTGQGGGYTF. The CDR3 DNA reads as TGTGCCAGCTCACCGACGGGACAGGGTGGTGGCTACACCTTC. V usage is TRBV18 and J usage is TRBJ1-2; 9 bases align to TRBD1. Germline CDR1 KGHSH, CDR2 LQKENI. The CDR3 is 14 amino acids. Trimming removed 3 bases from V and 7 bases from J; junction bases left unmatched: 6.

The chain links TRBV27 to TRBJ2-7; perhaps TRBD2 as D (6 bases). Germline CDR1 is MNHEY and CDR2 is SMNVEV (reference sequence). This CDR3 contains 14 residues. Trimming shortened V by 2 bases and J by 0 bases, and 8 bases separated the two germline ends. CDR3 loop: CASSLDGSSYEQYF. CDR3 nucleotides: TGTGCCAGCAGTTTAGACGGGAGCTCCTACGAGCAGTACTTC.

The rearrangement joins TRBV28 to TRBJ1-2; the D gene is possibly TRBD1 (5 bases). The CDR3 consists of 14 residues. Trimming stripped 2 bases from V and 2 bases from J, with 9 bases between. Germline-derived CDR1 and CDR2 are MDHEN and SYDVKM. CDR3: CASSLGQANYGYTF. For the CDR3, the DNA is TGTGCCAGCAGTTTAGGACAAGCCAACTATGGCTACACCTTC.

The genes are TRBV4-3 and TRBJ2-7; D is possibly TRBD2 (5 bases). Per germline, CDR1 LGHNA and CDR2 YSLEER. Trimming pared 1 base from V and 3 bases from J, leaving 19 bases between. The CDR3 is made up of 17 amino acids. The chain's CDR3 is CASSQVWADPSNYEQYF. The CDR3 bases are TGCGCCAGCAGCCAAGTCTGGGCAGATCCTAGCAACTACGAGCAGTACTTC.

The CDR3 loop reads CASSIEAGGNTIYF. The DNA of the CDR3 is TGTGCCAGTAGTATAGAGGCTGGTGGAAACACCATATATTTT. The chain carries TRBV19 and TRBJ1-3, with D hard to call. The germline gives CDR1 LNHDA, CDR2 SQIVND (reference sequence). V gave up 0 bases and J gave up 3 bases, with 6 bases separating them. The CDR3 is 14 residues long.

V usage is TRBV28 and J usage is TRBJ2-5; D is ambiguous. The closer fit of TRBJ2-7 to the DNA end suggests the J call may be wrong. From germline, CDR1 is MDHEN and CDR2 SYDVKM. The CDR3 sequence is 13 residues long. The CDR3 DNA reads TGTGCCAGCAGTTTGGTCAACTCCTACGAGCAGTACTTC. Translation gives CASSLVNSYEQYF.

This chain links TRBV7-8 with TRBJ2-7, with D perhaps matching TRBD1 (5 bases). This CDR3 is 14 amino acids long. The germline V and J ends were trimmed by 3 bases and 3 bases, with 12 bases remaining between them. Germline V gives CDR1 SGHVS, CDR2 FQNEAQ. The chain's CDR3 is CASSFGAAVYEQYF. CDR3 DNA: TGTGCCAGCAGCTTTGGGGCCGCTGTCTACGAGCAGTACTTC.

The genes are TRBV4-1 and TRBJ2-7; 10 bases fit TRBD1. The CDR3 totals 16 residues. J gave up 5 bases and V 4 bases, and 11 bases lay outside the gene matches. Germline-derived CDR1 and CDR2 are MGHRA and YSYEKL. The CDR3 here is CASSRLATTGGDEQYF. The CDR3 DNA follows: TGCGCCAGCAGCCGCCTGGCGACGACAGGGGGCGACGAGCAGTACTTC.

The V call is TRBV7-2, the J call TRBJ2-5; 7 positions match TRBD1. This CDR3 is built from 13 residues. The V and J ends lost 5 bases and 4 bases, in that order; junction bases with no gene match: 4. Germline assignment: CDR1 SGHTA and CDR2 FQGNSA. The CDR3 DNA reads as TGTGCCAGCAGCCGACAGGGCCGAGAGACCCAGTACTTC. Protein: CASSRQGRETQYF. The variable domain in full, completed from reference TRBV7-2 and TRBJ2-5, reads GAGVSQSPSNKVTEKGKDVELRCDPISGHTALYWYRQSLGQGLEFLIYFQGNSAPDKSGLPSDRFSAERTGGSVSTLTIQRTQQEDSAVYLCASSRQGRETQYFGPGTRLLVL.

The chain uses TRBV7-6 and TRBJ1-4; D call uncertain. Trimming removed 2 bases at V and 4 bases at J, with 8 bases between. CDR3 size: 14 residues. CDR1 and CDR2 (germline): SGHVS, FNYEAQ. The DNA for the CDR3 is TGTGCCAGCAGCTTATCAGTATATAATGAAAAACTGTTTTTT. Amino acids: CASSLSVYNEKLFF.

The chain combines TRBV7-9 with TRBJ1-2; 9 bases agree with TRBD1. The CDR3 length is 11 residues. Trimming took 3 bases from V and 13 from J; bases not matched to a gene: 3. Germline CDR1 reads SEHNR; CDR2 reads FQNEAQ (reference sequence). DNA of the CDR3: TGTGCCAGCAGCTTGGACAGGGGAGGCACCTTC. Residues: CASSLDRGGTF.

The J gene is TRBJ1-1, the V gene TRBV5-4; weak D call: TRBD1 (5 bases). Per germline, CDR1 SGHNT and CDR2 YYREEE (reference sequence). The V and J ends lost 3 bases and 3 bases respectively, with 15 bases between them. This CDR3 has 15 amino acids. The CDR3 DNA reads as TGTGCCAGCAGCTCCCCCGTTCAGGGTCACACTGAAGCTTTCTTT. As protein: CASSSPVQGHTEAFF. The whole variable domain, filled in from reference TRBV5-4 and TRBJ1-1, reads ETGVTQSPTHLIKTRGQQVTLRCSSQSGHNTVSWYQQALGQGPQFIFQYYREEENGRGNFPPRFSGLQFPNYSSELNVNALELDDSALYLCASSSPVQGHTEAFFGQGTRLTVV.

The chain employs TRBV6-5 and TRBJ2-2; D is perhaps TRBD1 (5 bases). The CDR3 sequence is 14 residues long. V was pared by 0 bases and J by 4 bases, with 6 bases between. Germline V gives CDR1 MNHEY, CDR2 SVGAGI. In DNA, the CDR3 is TGTGCCAGCAGTTACTCTAGGGGCACCGGGGAGCTGTTTTTT. Amino acids: CASSYSRGTGELFF.

The V and J genes are TRBV5-1 and TRBJ1-1; no definite D call. CDR3 length: 14 amino acids. V dropped 1 base and J dropped 0 bases, with 7 bases sitting between them. Germline V gives CDR1 SGHRS, CDR2 YFSETQ. The DNA for the CDR3 is TGCGCCAGCAGCTTGACAGAGATGAACACTGAAGCTTTCTTT. It yields the protein CASSLTEMNTEAFF. Using reference TRBV5-1 and TRBJ1-1 for the parts outside the CDR3, the full variable domain is KAGVTQTPRYLIKTRGQQVTLSCSPISGHRSVSWYQQTPGQGLQFLFEYFSETQRNKGNFPGRFSGRQFSNSRSEMNVSTLELGDSALYLCASSLTEMNTEAFFGQGTRLTVV.

The chain carries TRBV6-5 and TRBJ2-7, with 7 nucleotides matching TRBD1. CDR3 length: 13 amino acids. V lost 6 bases and J lost 0; bases outside the gene matches: 2. Germline CDR1 reads MNHEY; CDR2 reads SVGAGI. The DNA of the CDR3 is TGTGCCAGCAGGCAGGGGGTCTCCTACGAGCAGTACTTC. Translation gives CASRQGVSYEQYF.

V gene TRBV9 combines with J gene TRBJ2-2; 7 bases map to TRBD1. The length of the CDR3 is 15 residues. The junction had 4 bases not matched to a gene; V was cut back by 3 bases and J by 2 bases. The V gene's germline CDR1 is SGDLS and CDR2 YYNGEE. The CDR3 coding sequence is TGTGCCAGCAGCGCAAGACAGGGAAACACCGGGGAGCTGTTTTTT. Translating gives CASSARQGNTGELFF. Filled out from reference TRBV9 and TRBJ2-2, the complete variable domain reads DSGVTQTPKHLITATGQRVTLRCSPRSGDLSVYWYQQSLDQGLQFLIQYYNGEERAKGNILERFSAQQFPDLHSELNLSSLELGDSALYFCASSARQGNTGELFFGEGSRLTVL.

The genes are TRBV19 and TRBJ1-1; the match to TRBD1 covers 7 bases. Germline V gene sequence: CDR1 LNHDA, CDR2 SQIVND (reference sequence). This CDR3 is 13 amino acids long. J gave up 4 bases and V 6 bases, and 5 bases lay outside the gene matches. CDR3 amino acids: CASSPGQITEAFF. The CDR3 DNA is TGTGCCAGTAGCCCGGGACAGATCACTGAAGCTTTCTTT.